The 24 T cell receptor beta chains given below trace back to one sample, sequenced in a study of control samples from healthy donors and cancer patients. Measured with immunoSEQ multiplex PCR; TCRdb has only the in-frame clones, and not every one. The data contain more than 95,000 clones, less than 90% of them seen just once; the ten biggest clones take up under 2%. The source material was blood. Receptors originate from a man aged 18 to 30 in good health.

The rearrangement links TRBV28 to TRBJ1-2; D is unclear. Germline V gene sequence: CDR1 MDHEN, CDR2 SYDVKM. The CDR3 contains 15 residues. The ends were cut back, 6 bases at V and 0 bases at J, with 14 bases in the middle. CDR3 sequence: CASREDYTANYGYTF. CDR3 in DNA: TGTGCCAGCAGGGAGGACTACACAGCTAACTATGGCTACACCTTC.

A single count supports this clone. The chain employs TRBV28 and TRBJ1-4; unclear D gene. Germline V gives CDR1 MDHEN, CDR2 SYDVKM. V lost 4 bases to trimming and J lost 2 bases, with 8 bases between them. The CDR3 extends over 14 amino acids. The CDR3, as DNA: TGTGCCAGCAGTTCGACGGCGACTAATGAAAAACTGTTTTTT. It is translated as CASSSTATNEKLFF.

The rearrangement links TRBV7-3 to TRBJ2-1, with no clear D. The CDR3 is 13 residues long. CDR1 is SGHTA, CDR2 FQGTGA, per germline. Trimming removed 2 bases at V and 7 bases at J, with 9 bases between. CDR3 bases: TGTGCCAGCAGCTTACCTATCTCTAATGAGCAGTTCTTC. Protein: CASSLPISNEQFF.

The J gene is TRBJ2-3, the V gene TRBV2; D is undetermined. Germline V CDR1 and CDR2: SNHLY, FYNNEI. Between the trimmed V and J ends, which lost 2 bases and 7 bases, there was a span of 7 bases. The CDR3 is 12 amino acids. This CDR3 reads CASSESRNTQYF. The DNA for the CDR3 is TGTGCCAGCAGTGAAAGTCGGAATACGCAGTATTTT.

The chain joins TRBV3-1 (or the pseudogene TRBV3-2) to TRBJ2-1, with 14 bases lining up with TRBD2. Germline V lookup: CDR1 LGHDT, CDR2 YNNKEL (reference sequence). V was clipped by 4 bases and J by 6 bases; unmatched bases: 2. The CDR3 loop spans 15 amino acids. The CDR3 DNA sequence: TGTGCCAGCAGCCCGACTAGCGGGAGGGCCAATGAGCAGTTCTTC. This translates into CASSPTSGRANEQFF.

Details on this clone: Other DNA sequences in the sample encode the same CDR3. The rearrangement links TRBV19 to TRBJ2-3; D gene uncertain. CDR1 and CDR2 from the germline V gene are LNHDA and SQIVND (reference sequence). The CDR3 is made up of 11 amino acids. Trimming removed 4 bases from V and 2 bases from J, with 1 base in between. CDR3 region: CASSNTDTQYF. CDR3 nucleotides: TGTGCCAGTAGTAACACAGATACGCAGTATTTT. The full variable domain, rest sourced from reference TRBV19 and TRBJ2-3, is DGGITQSPKYLFRKEGQNVTLSCEQNLNHDAMYWYRQDPGQGLRLIYYSQIVNDFQKGDIAEGYSVSREKKESFPLTVTSAQKNPTAFYLCASSNTDTQYFGPGTRLTVL.

This chain joins TRBV14 and TRBJ2-1; 9 bases are shared with TRBD2. Germline-derived CDR1 and CDR2 are SGHDN and FVKESK. J lost 0 bases, V lost 3 bases, and 9 bases had no gene match. The CDR3 consists of 18 residues. CDR3 DNA sequence: TGTGCCAGCAGCCACCCCGGGACTAGCAGTTACTCCTACAATGAGCAGTTCTTC. This gives the protein CASSHPGTSSYSYNEQFF.

The V gene is TRBV5-1, the J gene TRBJ2-3; D not resolved. V lost 4 bases and J 5 bases, leaving 11 bases between the germline ends. CDR1 and CDR2 (germline): SGHRS, YFSETQ. The CDR3 sequence is 13 residues long. The CDR3 loop is CASSPGGGDTQYF. The CDR3 DNA follows: TGCGCCAGCAGCCCGGGCGGTGGAGATACGCAGTATTTT.

The chain is built from TRBV5-1 and TRBJ2-7, with 13 bases lining up with TRBD2. The V gene end was trimmed by 3 bases and the J gene end by 1 base; junction bases not matched to a gene: 7. The CDR3 sequence is 17 residues long. CDR1 and CDR2 from the germline V gene are SGHRS and YFSETQ. DNA of the CDR3: TGCGCCAGCAGCTCCGGGACTAGCGGGATAATGTCCTACGAGCAGTACTTC. Its translation is CASSSGTSGIMSYEQYF. Based on the CDR3 plus reference TRBV5-1 and TRBJ2-7, the full variable domain is KAGVTQTPRYLIKTRGQQVTLSCSPISGHRSVSWYQQTPGQGLQFLFEYFSETQRNKGNFPGRFSGRQFSNSRSEMNVSTLELGDSALYLCASSSGTSGIMSYEQYFGPGTRLTVT.

The chain joins TRBV6-5 to TRBJ1-1; D call uncertain. CDR1 is MNHEY, CDR2 SVGAGI, per germline. The V and J ends lost 7 bases and 5 bases respectively, with 11 bases between them. The CDR3 runs 12 residues. CDR3 sequence (DNA): TGTGCCAGCATCTCGGACCGGACTGAAGCTTTCTTT. Encoded protein: CASISDRTEAFF.

The gene calls are TRBV5-4 and TRBJ1-3; D ambiguous. The CDR3 sequence is 12 residues long. The germline V gene has CDR1 SGHNT and CDR2 YYREEE (reference sequence). V dropped 0 bases and J dropped 6 bases, with 4 bases sitting between them. The CDR3 reads CASSLDKNTIYF. DNA for the CDR3: TGTGCCAGCAGCTTGGACAAAAACACCATATATTTT. The whole variable domain, remainder taken from reference TRBV5-4 and TRBJ1-3, is ETGVTQSPTHLIKTRGQQVTLRCSSQSGHNTVSWYQQALGQGPQFIFQYYREEENGRGNFPPRFSGLQFPNYSSELNVNALELDDSALYLCASSLDKNTIYFGEGSWLTVV.

The genes are TRBV28 and TRBJ1-2; TRBD1 aligns across 8 bases. Germline lookup yields CDR1 MDHEN and CDR2 SYDVKM. V lost 6 bases, J lost 7 bases, and 13 bases stayed unmatched. This CDR3 spans 15 amino acids. The CDR3 sequence is CASRPPPDRAAGYTF. The CDR3 DNA reads as TGTGCCAGCAGACCCCCCCCGGACAGGGCAGCTGGCTACACCTTC.

V gene TRBV28 combines with J gene TRBJ1-3; D uncertain. V lost 6 bases and J 6 bases, leaving 15 bases between the germline ends. Germline V CDR1 and CDR2: MDHEN, SYDVKM. The CDR3 runs 14 residues. CDR3 coding DNA: TGTGCCAGCAGCCCCCCCGGGCCGAAAAACACCATATATTTT. This encodes CASSPPGPKNTIYF. Full variable domain (rest looked up from reference TRBV28 and TRBJ1-3): DVKVTQSSRYLVKRTGEKVFLECVQDMDHENMFWYRQDPGLGLRLIYFSYDVKMKEKGDIPEGYSVSREKKERFSLILESASTNQTSMYLCASSPPGPKNTIYFGEGSWLTVV.

This chain uses TRBV11-2 with TRBJ1-5; 8 nucleotides line up with TRBD1. The CDR3 spans 15 residues. The ends lost 5 bases at V and 2 bases at J; junction bases unmatched: 5. Germline CDR1 and CDR2: SGHAT and FQNNGV. The CDR3 coding sequence is TGTGCCAGCAGCCCCGGACAGGGTGGCAATCAGCCCCAGCATTTT. Residues: CASSPGQGGNQPQHF.

The rearrangement joins TRBV18 to TRBJ2-1; no reliable D call. CDR1 and CDR2 from the germline V gene are KGHSH and LQKENI. This CDR3 has 12 amino acids. V was pared by 1 base and J by 6 bases, with 4 bases between. CDR3 in DNA: TGTGCCAGCTCACCACAATCCAATGAGCAGTTCTTC. It translates to CASSPQSNEQFF.

The rearrangement joins TRBV14 to TRBJ1-5, with D possibly being TRBD1 (5 bases). Trimming pared 3 bases from V and 4 bases from J, leaving 10 bases between. This CDR3 comprises 14 residues. Germline V CDR1 and CDR2: SGHDN, FVKESK. The CDR3 is CASSHRGLNQPQHF. The CDR3 DNA reads TGTGCCAGCAGCCACCGGGGGTTAAATCAGCCCCAGCATTTT.

The chain carries TRBV30 and TRBJ2-7; D perhaps matches TRBD2 (5 bases). The CDR3 covers 14 residues. Per germline, CDR1 GTSNPN and CDR2 SVGIG (reference sequence). V dropped 4 bases and J dropped 2 bases, with 15 bases sitting between them. As DNA, the CDR3 is TGTGCCTGGACAGCGAGGGCTTCAGCCTACGAGCAGTACTTC. This encodes CAWTARASAYEQYF.

This clone appeared once. This chain joins TRBV3-1 (or the pseudogene TRBV3-2) and TRBJ1-6; D is perhaps TRBD1 (5 bases). V was trimmed by 4 bases and J by 0 bases, leaving 10 bases between them. Germline CDR1 LGHDT, CDR2 YNNKEL (reference sequence). The CDR3 covers 16 residues. DNA for the CDR3: TGTGCCAGCAGCCCCCGACAGAACTCCTATAATTCACCCCTCCACTTT. Translation gives CASSPRQNSYNSPLHF.

The V gene is TRBV5-1, the J gene TRBJ1-4; D unclear. This CDR3 contains 16 residues. The germline gives CDR1 SGHRS, CDR2 YFSETQ. V was trimmed by 0 bases and J by 7 bases, leaving 16 bases between them. Written as DNA, the CDR3 is TGCGCCAGCAGCTTGGCTATTGGCCTCGACGCTGAAAAACTGTTTTTT. Amino acid sequence: CASSLAIGLDAEKLFF.

V usage is TRBV14 and J usage is TRBJ1-5; 8 positions match TRBD1. Germline V gene data show CDR1 as SGHDN and CDR2 as FVKESK. There are 14 residues in the CDR3. Trimming at V came to 3 bases and at J to 5 bases, leaving 3 bases not matched to a gene. This CDR3 reads CASSQGTGYQPQHF. DNA for the CDR3: TGTGCCAGCAGCCAGGGGACAGGATATCAGCCCCAGCATTTT.

The rearrangement links TRBV3-1 (or the pseudogene TRBV3-2) to TRBJ1-2, with 9 bases fitting TRBD1. V lost 0 bases and J lost 8; bases outside the gene matches: 4. Looked up from germline, CDR1 is LGHDT and CDR2 is YNNKEL (reference sequence). The CDR3 runs 14 residues. For the CDR3, the DNA is TGTGCCAGCAGCCAAGAGACAGGGGGTCGAGGCTACACCTTC. It codes for CASSQETGGRGYTF.

The chain uses TRBV4-2 and TRBJ1-4, with 11 bases matching TRBD1. Germline trimming cut 4 bases from V and 7 bases from J; bases unmatched to any gene: 8. Germline CDR1 LGHNA, CDR2 YNFKEQ. The CDR3 contains 16 residues. The CDR3 region is CASSPTSGQGAEKLFF. In DNA, the CDR3 is TGTGCCAGCAGCCCCACGAGTGGACAGGGGGCTGAAAAACTGTTTTTT.

The chain is built from TRBV2 and TRBJ2-7; D is perhaps TRBD2 (6 bases). Trimming left V 4 bases short and J 3 bases short, with 22 bases between. CDR1 and CDR2 (germline): SNHLY, FYNNEI. This CDR3 spans 17 amino acids. The chain's CDR3 is CASSGSRRGPGDYEQYF. In nucleotides, the CDR3 is TGTGCCAGCAGTGGGTCGCGGCGGGGACCGGGGGACTACGAGCAGTACTTC. Full variable domain (rest looked up from reference TRBV2 and TRBJ2-7): EPEVTQTPSHQVTQMGQEVILRCVPISNHLYFYWYRQILGQKVEFLVSFYNNEISEKSEIFDDQFSVERPDGSNFTLKIRSTKLEDSAMYFCASSGSRRGPGDYEQYFGPGTRLTVT.

DNA for the CDR3: TGCGCCAGCAGCGCCACAGGGATGAGCGGCTACACCTTC. It is translated as CASSATGMSGYTF. This rearrangement joins TRBV5-1 to TRBJ1-2; possible D gene TRBD1, 6 bases. Trimming removed 4 bases at V and 8 bases at J, with 15 bases between. Per germline, CDR1 SGHRS and CDR2 YFSETQ. The CDR3 contains 13 residues. The full variable domain, its missing parts supplied by reference TRBV5-1 and TRBJ1-2, is KAGVTQTPRYLIKTRGQQVTLSCSPISGHRSVSWYQQTPGQGLQFLFEYFSETQRNKGNFPGRFSGRQFSNSRSEMNVSTLELGDSALYLCASSATGMSGYTFGSGTRLTVV.